This is a list of T cell receptor beta chains from one sample in a study of CD8 T cells in Susac syndrome. MiXCR was run by TCRdb on the immunoSEQ multiplex PCR reads, yielding one entry per CDR3 protein. Altogether about 210,000 distinct CDR3 sequences are present, roughly 96% being singletons, with the ten largest covering around 0.099%. The sequenced sample consisted of CD4+ T cells from PBMCs. The receptor set was obtained from a human donor with multiple sclerosis. The CDR3 runs from the conserved cysteine through the conserved F or W. Fields, in order: J gene, V gene, CDR3 protein.

TRBJ2-1	TRBV12-3/TRBV12-4	CASSHGGLLVFNEQFF
TRBJ2-1	TRBV29-1	CSAGGYEQFF
TRBJ1-1	TRBV29-1	CSVVWGAANTEAFF
TRBJ2-7	TRBV6-5	CASSYRRRTSGNEQYF
TRBJ2-7	TRBV18	CASSPLGSSYEQYF
TRBJ2-1	TRBV20-1	CSATGGSYNEQFF
TRBJ2-1	TRBV6-1	CASSEGGTSVQFF
TRBJ2-5	TRBV7-2	CASSLLRDGVTQYF
TRBJ1-2	TRBV20-1	CSASRGSYGYTF
TRBJ2-1	TRBV7-2	CASSLAGQGITTYNEQFF
TRBJ2-3	TRBV29-1	CSVVIRLAGGPPSTDTQYF
TRBJ2-7	TRBV9	CASSVGVGSFYEQYF
TRBJ2-5	TRBV4-1	CASSQLAGDGETQYF
TRBJ1-2	TRBV6-5	CASRPGTGQYGYTF
TRBJ2-7	TRBV12-5	CASGLVSHEQYF
TRBJ1-2	TRBV20-1	CSARATTNYGYTF
TRBJ1-2	TRBV10-3	CAISESPGWGYTF
TRBJ2-7	TRBV4-1	CASSQDLSTSPYEQYF
TRBJ2-1	TRBV29-1	CSAEQWGVDEQFF
TRBJ2-7	TRBV6-5	CASSLGDRPYEQYF
TRBJ2-5	TRBV18	CASSPKREKETQYF
TRBJ2-7	TRBV15	CATSPHGTPKSYEQYF
TRBJ2-7	TRBV29-1	CSVGGQVDGYEQYF
TRBJ1-2	TRBV11-2	CASSLDNLRYTF
TRBJ1-1	TRBV4-1	CASSQVSGTRNTEAFF